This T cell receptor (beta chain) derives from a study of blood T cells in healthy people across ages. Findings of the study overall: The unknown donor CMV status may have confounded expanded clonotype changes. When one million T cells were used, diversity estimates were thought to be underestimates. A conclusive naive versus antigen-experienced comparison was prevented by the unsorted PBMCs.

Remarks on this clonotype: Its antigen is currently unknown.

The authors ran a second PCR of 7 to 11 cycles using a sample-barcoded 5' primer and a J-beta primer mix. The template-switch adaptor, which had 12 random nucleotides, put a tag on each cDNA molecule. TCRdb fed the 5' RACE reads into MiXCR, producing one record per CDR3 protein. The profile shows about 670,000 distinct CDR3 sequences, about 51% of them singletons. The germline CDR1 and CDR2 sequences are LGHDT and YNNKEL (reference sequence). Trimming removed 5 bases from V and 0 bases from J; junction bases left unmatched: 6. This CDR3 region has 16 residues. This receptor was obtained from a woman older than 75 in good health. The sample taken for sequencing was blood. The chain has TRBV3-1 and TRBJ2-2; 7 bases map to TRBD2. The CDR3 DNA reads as TGTGCCAGCAGCGCAGCCGGGGGGACGAACACCGGGGAGCTGTTTTTT. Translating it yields CASSAAGGTNTGELFF.